This T cell receptor beta chain was identified during a study of blood T cell repertoires in COVID-19. The wider study: Acute and convalescent COVID-19 samples came from the United States, Italy and Spain. Sample material is recorded as cDNA or gDNA derived from T cells, B-cell-depleted T cells, or PBMCs.

Authors' analysis steps: Estimated nucleated cell counts came from reference gene primer amplification. Repertoires were generated with immunoSEQ multiplex PCR, while TCRdb's copy carries only in-frame clones and drops some. Clone size and the V and J calls come from that table; the DNA yielded D and trimming. The sample includes approximately 250,000 clones, under 85% of them seen just once. Germline CDR1 reads SGHTA; CDR2 reads FQGNSA. The CDR3 runs to 13 residues. Germline trimming cut 5 bases from V and 12 bases from J; bases unmatched to any gene: 6. This clone has only one observation. The V gene is TRBV7-2, the J gene TRBJ2-7; 14 bases line up with TRBD2. This receptor was taken from a human donor in a cohort sampled during active COVID-19. The sequencing sample was made of peripheral blood. CDR3 sequence: CASSPGTSGGRYF. The CDR3 DNA follows: TGTGCCAGCAGCCCCGGGACTAGCGGGGGACGGTACTTC.